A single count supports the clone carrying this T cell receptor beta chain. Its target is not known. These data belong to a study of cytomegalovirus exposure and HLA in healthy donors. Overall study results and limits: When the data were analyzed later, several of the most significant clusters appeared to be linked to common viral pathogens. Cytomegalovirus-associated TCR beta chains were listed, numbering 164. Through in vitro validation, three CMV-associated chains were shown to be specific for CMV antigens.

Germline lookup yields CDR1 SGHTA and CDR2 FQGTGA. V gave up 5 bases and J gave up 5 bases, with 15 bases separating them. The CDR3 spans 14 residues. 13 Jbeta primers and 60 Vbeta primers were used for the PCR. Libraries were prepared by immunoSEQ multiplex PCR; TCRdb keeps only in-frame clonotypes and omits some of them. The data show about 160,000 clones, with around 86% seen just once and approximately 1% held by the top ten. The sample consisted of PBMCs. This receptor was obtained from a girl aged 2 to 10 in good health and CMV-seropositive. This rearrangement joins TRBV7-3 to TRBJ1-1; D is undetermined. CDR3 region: CASSQNMGSTEAFF. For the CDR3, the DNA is TGTGCCAGCAGCCAAAACATGGGGAGTACTGAAGCTTTCTTT.